The T cell receptor beta chain described here comes from a study of blood T cell repertoires in COVID-19. Across the study: The study drew acute and convalescent COVID-19 samples from the United States, Italy and Spain.

In this sample, this clone turned up once. The V gene's germline CDR1 is MNHEY and CDR2 SVGAGI. With 6 bases clipped from V and 2 bases from J, the junction kept 6 bases outside the gene matches. The CDR3 length is 15 residues. Clones were sequenced by immunoSEQ multiplex PCR, and TCRdb holds only the in-frame ones, with some missing. The sample carries roughly 150,000 clones, approximately 82% recorded once. The TCR sequence derives from a woman aged 45-65 years in a cohort sampled during active or convalescent COVID-19. Sequencing was done on a sample of peripheral blood. This rearrangement joins TRBV6-5 to TRBJ1-2, with 10 bases fitting TRBD1. In nucleotides, the CDR3 is TGTGCCAGCAGGCCCTGGGGACAGGGGAACTATGGCTACACCTTC. Translated: CASRPWGQGNYGYTF.